Below, 18 T cell receptor beta chains from the same sample are listed, as sequenced in a study of Ad26.COV2.S vaccination and SARS-CoV-2 variants. This table comes from immunoSEQ multiplex PCR, and its TCRdb copy is limited to in-frame clones, with some not included. This table holds about 350,000 clones, about 91% found once. The sample in question was peripheral blood, obtained after recovery from COVID-19. The receptors come from a human donor who had recovered from COVID-19.

This chain links TRBV4-1 with TRBJ1-2, with a weak D call TRBD1 (6 bases). CDR1 MGHRA and CDR2 YSYEKL come from the germline V gene. V lost 4 bases, J lost 4 bases, and 22 bases lay in between. CDR3 length equals 17 residues. The CDR3 DNA sequence: TGCGCCAGCAGCCCCTCGGGACACGGCCGACCGTCCTATGGCTACACCTTC. This encodes CASSPSGHGRPSYGYTF.

CDR3 sequence: CASSPRGHLENTIYF. The CDR3 nucleotides read TGTGCCAGCTCACCACGTGGACATCTTGAAAACACCATATATTTT. V gene TRBV18 combines with J gene TRBJ1-3, with D possibly matching TRBD1 (5 bases). The CDR3 length is 15 residues. Per the germline V gene, CDR1 is KGHSH and CDR2 is LQKENI. V shed 1 base and J shed 6 bases, with 13 bases lying between them.

V usage is TRBV4-1 and J usage is TRBJ2-1; 9 nucleotides align to TRBD2. The trim removed 0 bases at V and 6 bases at J, leaving 9 bases unmatched. CDR1 is MGHRA, CDR2 YSYEKL, per germline. CDR3 length: 17 residues. The CDR3 spells CASSQEKILAGSNEQFF. For the CDR3, the DNA is TGCGCCAGCAGCCAAGAAAAGATCCTAGCGGGGTCCAATGAGCAGTTCTTC.

The chain is built from TRBV19 and TRBJ2-7, with 12 bases fitting TRBD2. CDR3 size: 15 residues. Germline assignment: CDR1 LNHDA and CDR2 SQIVND (reference sequence). Trimming at V came to 6 bases and at J to 3 bases, leaving 6 bases not matched to a gene. In nucleotides, the CDR3 is TGTGCCAGTAGCCTAGCGGGGGGGCCCATCTACGAGCAGTACTTC. Its translation is CASSLAGGPIYEQYF. The full variable domain, rest sourced from reference TRBV19 and TRBJ2-7, is DGGITQSPKYLFRKEGQNVTLSCEQNLNHDAMYWYRQDPGQGLRLIYYSQIVNDFQKGDIAEGYSVSREKKESFPLTVTSAQKNPTAFYLCASSLAGGPIYEQYFGPGTRLTVT.

The rearrangement links TRBV6-2 or TRBV6-3 to TRBJ1-2; D is unresolved. Trimming took 0 bases from V and 6 from J, leaving 11 bases between them. CDR3 length: 14 residues. CDR1 and CDR2 from the germline V gene are MNHEY and SVGEGT. CDR3 in DNA: TGTGCCAGCAGTTACTCGCCCACACAAAATGGCTACACCTTC. It translates to CASSYSPTQNGYTF.

This chain connects TRBV5-1 to TRBJ2-2; 7 nucleotides agree with TRBD2. CDR3 length: 17 amino acids. Germline values: CDR1 SGHRS, CDR2 YFSETQ. V shed 1 base and J 4 bases; nucleotides not matched to a gene: 10. The CDR3, as DNA: TGCGCCAGCAGCTTGTCGGGCGGCGGGGGAGTCACCGGGGAGCTGTTTTTT. This sequence encodes CASSLSGGGGVTGELFF.

The rearrangement uses TRBV4-1 and TRBJ2-6, with unresolved D. Germline V gene sequence: CDR1 MGHRA, CDR2 YSYEKL. The CDR3 has 15 residues. The V end was cut by 4 bases, the J end by 1 base, with 8 bases between. The CDR3 loop is CASSPTRSGANVLTF. Here the CDR3 DNA reads TGCGCCAGCAGCCCCACGAGGTCTGGGGCCAACGTCCTGACTTTC.

The chain employs TRBV3-1 (or the pseudogene TRBV3-2) and TRBJ2-2, with D perhaps TRBD2 (5 bases). Germline assignment: CDR1 LGHDT and CDR2 YNNKEL (reference sequence). V dropped 4 bases and J dropped 6 bases, with 15 bases sitting between them. The CDR3 runs 15 residues. This CDR3 is CASSPLNGVAGELFF. CDR3 DNA sequence: TGTGCCAGCAGCCCCCTGAACGGGGTGGCCGGGGAGCTGTTTTTT.

This chain uses TRBV6-2 or TRBV6-3 with TRBJ2-7; 10 nucleotides line up with TRBD2. Germline V lookup: CDR1 MNHEY, CDR2 SVGEGT. This CDR3 is built from 14 residues. With 5 bases clipped from V and 1 base from J, the junction kept 2 bases outside the gene matches. The CDR3, as DNA: TGTGCCAGCAGTCAGCGGGGGGGATCCTACGAGCAGTACTTC. Its protein is CASSQRGGSYEQYF.

CDR3 region: CASSVTAGPYNEQFF. The CDR3 nucleotides read TGTGCCAGCAGCGTGACCGCGGGTCCCTACAATGAGCAGTTCTTC. The V and J genes are TRBV9 and TRBJ2-1; D might be TRBD2 (5 bases). Germline V lookup: CDR1 SGDLS, CDR2 YYNGEE. With 2 bases removed from V and 2 bases from J, the gap between germline ends came to 11 bases. The CDR3 covers 15 residues.

The chain carries TRBV6-5 and TRBJ2-5; either TRBD1 or TRBD2 may supply D (6 bases each). CDR1 and CDR2 from the germline V gene are MNHEY and SVGAGI. The germline V and J ends were trimmed by 7 bases and 2 bases, with 14 bases remaining between them. This CDR3 has 14 residues. In DNA form, the CDR3 reads TGTGCCAGCACGCGGGACAACATACAAGAGACCCAGTACTTC. Translated, it gives CASTRDNIQETQYF.

In its sample, this clone was seen once. This chain joins TRBV7-3 and TRBJ2-3, with D uncertain. The CDR3 totals 13 residues. Trimming removed 2 bases from V and 6 bases from J, with 9 bases in between. Per germline, CDR1 SGHTA and CDR2 FQGTGA. The CDR3 spells CASSLSSADTQYF. The CDR3 nucleotides read TGTGCCAGCAGCTTATCTAGTGCCGATACGCAGTATTTT.

The sample holds one count of this clone. The CDR3 reads CASRLGRDREKLFF. In DNA, the CDR3 is TGTGCCAGCCGACTCGGGCGAGATCGTGAAAAACTGTTTTTT. V usage is TRBV2 and J usage is TRBJ1-4; no firm D call. Per the germline V gene, CDR1 is SNHLY and CDR2 is FYNNEI. Deletions cut 8 bases from V and 7 bases from J, with 17 bases between. This CDR3 is built from 14 residues.

This chain uses TRBV7-9 with TRBJ1-5; D remains ambiguous. V was clipped by 5 bases and J by 6 bases, with 20 bases between them. This CDR3 is 16 amino acids long. Germline CDR1 and CDR2: SEHNR and FQNEAQ (reference sequence). The CDR3 DNA follows: TGTGCCAGCAGCCCTCAATTGGCCGGGGTTGGTCAGCCCCAGCATTTT. Its translation: CASSPQLAGVGQPQHF.

This clone was detected a few times. This chain joins TRBV3-1 (or the pseudogene TRBV3-2) and TRBJ1-5; D not certain. Germline CDR1 LGHDT, CDR2 YNNKEL (reference sequence). There are 17 residues in the CDR3. Trimming pared 1 base from V and 3 bases from J, leaving 16 bases between. The chain's CDR3 is CASSQGMGTGLNQPQHF. In DNA, the CDR3 is TGTGCCAGCAGCCAAGGCATGGGTACCGGCCTCAATCAGCCCCAGCATTTT.

The chain joins TRBV28 to TRBJ2-7; perhaps TRBD2 as D (6 bases). The CDR3 is made up of 13 amino acids. Germline-derived CDR1 and CDR2 are MDHEN and SYDVKM. V lost 5 bases, J lost 6 bases, and 14 bases lay in between. The CDR3 DNA sequence: TGTGCCAGCAGTCAATTCAAAGCGGGCGAGCAGTACTTC. Its protein is CASSQFKAGEQYF. The complete variable domain, with remaining parts taken from reference TRBV28 and TRBJ2-7, reads DVKVTQSSRYLVKRTGEKVFLECVQDMDHENMFWYRQDPGLGLRLIYFSYDVKMKEKGDIPEGYSVSREKKERFSLILESASTNQTSMYLCASSQFKAGEQYFGPGTRLTVT.

The rearrangement uses TRBV27 and TRBJ2-1, with 7 bases fitting TRBD2. The CDR3 runs 12 residues. V lost 7 bases to trimming and J lost 5 bases; unmatched junction nucleotides: 2. Germline V CDR1 and CDR2: MNHEY, SMNVEV (reference sequence). The CDR3 loop is CASMGRDNEQFF. The CDR3 DNA reads as TGTGCCAGCATGGGGAGGGACAATGAGCAGTTCTTC.

J is TRBJ2-3 and V is TRBV19; 13 nucleotides line up with TRBD2. Trimming at V came to 3 bases and at J to 5 bases, leaving 11 bases not matched to a gene. The V gene's germline CDR1 is LNHDA and CDR2 SQIVND (reference sequence). The CDR3 loop spans 18 amino acids. CDR3 loop: CASSIGATSGGAGDTQYF. In nucleotides, the CDR3 is TGTGCCAGTAGTATTGGGGCAACTAGCGGGGGGGCCGGAGATACGCAGTATTTT.